This note documents a single T cell receptor beta chain sequence. Its target is unknown. These data are taken from a study of beta chain features in type 1 diabetes. Study-level results: Fewer insertions but more deletions were seen at VDJ junctions in type 1 diabetes patients. Patients' naive, central memory and regulatory TCRB repertoires appeared more alike than those of healthy donors. Type 1 diabetes patients had TCRB CDR3s that were shorter (moderately but significantly so) in all four CD4+ subsets.

The CDR3 covers 14 residues. Germline V gene data show CDR1 as SGHNT and CDR2 as YENEEA. V dropped 0 bases and J dropped 1 base, with 6 bases sitting between them. Every isolated RNA sample was fully reverse transcribed, so sequencing captured expressed TCRB transcripts. Average reads for naive, central memory and regulatory T cell samples were some 3.9 million. TCRdb's table, derived via immunoSEQ multiplex PCR, lists solely in-frame clones and lacks some. The sample has 600,000 or so clones, around 12% seen once. Every single donor gave one heparinised blood draw, and these averaged roughly 0.11 L. The receptor was derived from a man under 40 with type 1 diabetes. The sample consisted of naive CD4+ T cells from blood. This chain connects TRBV11-3 to TRBJ1-1; D not certain. Here the CDR3 DNA reads TGTGCCAGCAGCTTAGAGCGTCAGAACACTGAAGCTTTCTTT. Its protein is CASSLERQNTEAFF.